These 23 T cell receptor beta chains share one sample of origin, sequenced in a study of regulatory T cells in long-lasting Graves disease. Regarding time point: newly diagnosed GD, antithyroid drugs for less than 3 months. From PBMCs, RNA was extracted and then used to make the TCR library. Combining iRepertoire HTBI primers with Arm-PCR of CDR3 regions, the authors built TCR beta libraries. One entry per CDR3 protein results from TCRdb running MiXCR on the multiplex PCR reads. The sample shows hundreds of thousands of distinct CDR3 sequences, roughly 15% of them seen only once. The specimen comprised peripheral blood mononuclear cells (PBMCs), sampled at new diagnosis, from a patient treated with antithyroid drugs. The receptors come from a female donor with Graves disease.

This clonotype was detected ten times or more. The rearrangement uses TRBV13 and TRBJ2-1; 11 bases agree with TRBD2. The CDR3 contains 16 residues. Unmatched junction bases numbered 6, after V lost 3 bases and J lost 5 bases. Germline assignment: CDR1 PRHDT and CDR2 FYEKMQ (reference sequence). The CDR3 DNA reads as TGTGCCAGCAGCTTGGAACTAGCGGGGGTTCACAATGAGCAGTTCTTC. It specifies CASSLELAGVHNEQFF.

With regard to this clonotype: Given a much more abundant clone one base away, this may be a read error. The chain has TRBV6-5 and TRBJ2-1, with a tentative D call TRBD1 (5 bases). Germline V gives CDR1 MNHEY, CDR2 SVGAGI. CDR3 length: 15 residues. The CDR3 reads CAGSYSRSGYNEQFF. In nucleotides, the CDR3 is TGTGCCGGCAGTTACTCGAGATCAGGGTACAATGAGCAGTTCTTC.

This clonotype occurred a few times. This CDR3 is missing its conserved last phenylalanine or tryptophan, likely due to a read error. The limits of the CDR3 on the DNA are not certain, so only TCRdb's listed CDR3 is given. V is TRBV12-3 or TRBV12-4 and J is TRBJ2-7; the D call TRBD2 from the table was never checked on the DNA. The CDR3 length is 13 residues, termini included. The CDR3 here is CASSLSLAGDRYL.

This clonotype was found many times. The CDR3: CASRDRGRRINEQYF. CDR3 sequence (DNA): TGTGCCAGCAGAGACCGGGGCCGTCGGATCAACGAGCAGTACTTC. V is TRBV6-1 and J is TRBJ2-7; either TRBD1 or TRBD2 may fit D (5 bases each). The germline CDR1 and CDR2 sequences are MNHNS and SASEGT. The CDR3 spans 15 residues. The germline V and J ends were trimmed by 6 bases and 5 bases, with 20 bases remaining between them.

The table lists this clonotype with many counts. The chain links TRBV20-1 to TRBJ2-1, with a tentative D call TRBD2 (5 bases). This CDR3 region has 15 residues. V was cut by 0 bases and J by 8 bases, with 17 bases left in between. Germline V gene sequence: CDR1 DFQATT, CDR2 SNEGSKA (reference sequence). The CDR3: CSARELGPHGDEQFF. The CDR3 nucleotides are TGCAGTGCTAGAGAACTAGGACCCCATGGAGATGAGCAGTTCTTC.

This sequence joins TRBV19 and TRBJ2-5, with no clear D. This CDR3 is built from 13 residues. V dropped 4 bases and J dropped 5 bases, with 11 bases sitting between them. Germline V lookup: CDR1 LNHDA, CDR2 SQIVND (reference sequence). Written as DNA, the CDR3 is TGTGCCAGTAGTAGGGCCCCTTGGGAGACCCAGTACTTC. Residues: CASSRAPWETQYF. Complete variable domain (other parts from reference TRBV19 and TRBJ2-5): DGGITQSPKYLFRKEGQNVTLSCEQNLNHDAMYWYRQDPGQGLRLIYYSQIVNDFQKGDIAEGYSVSREKKESFPLTVTSAQKNPTAFYLCASSRAPWETQYFGPGTRLLVL.

In this sample, this clonotype turned up a few times. This sequence joins TRBV5-8 and TRBJ2-3; D tentatively fits TRBD1 or TRBD2 (6 bases each). The V end lost 5 bases, the J end lost 0 bases, and 16 bases lay between the germline ends. Germline CDR1 SGHTS, CDR2 YDEGEE. This CDR3 is built from 16 residues. The CDR3 is CASSSAWGASTDTQYF. In DNA, the CDR3 is TGTGCCAGCAGTTCCGCTTGGGGGGCAAGCACAGATACGCAGTATTTT.

This clonotype has ten or more counts. V is TRBV3-1 and J is TRBJ2-2; 10 nucleotides align to TRBD2. J was trimmed by 4 bases and V by 5 bases; bases with no gene match: 10. CDR3 length: 17 residues. Germline CDR1 and CDR2: LGHDT and YNNKEL (reference sequence). The CDR3 is CASSYGLAVTGTGELFF. CDR3 in DNA: TGTGCCAGCAGCTACGGACTAGCGGTTACGGGCACCGGGGAGCTGTTTTTT.

Ten or more counts support this clonotype. This rearrangement joins TRBV12-3 or TRBV12-4 to TRBJ1-5, with 10 nucleotides matching TRBD1. The CDR3 runs 17 residues. Losses at the gene ends were 5 bases for V and 2 bases for J; bases not matched to a gene: 9. The CDR3 sequence is CASSEPRQGAGNQPQHF. The DNA for the CDR3 is TGTGCCAGCAGTGAACCTCGACAGGGGGCAGGCAATCAGCCCCAGCATTTT.

This clonotype was found many times. The CDR3 DNA sequence: TGCAGTGCTAGAGGTGGACCCATGAACACTGAAGCTTTCTTT. Protein sequence: CSARGGPMNTEAFF. The chain has TRBV20-1 and TRBJ1-1; D call uncertain. The V end lost 1 base, the J end lost 0 bases, and 9 bases lay between the germline ends. The germline V gene encodes CDR1 DFQATT and CDR2 SNEGSKA (reference sequence). CDR3 size: 14 residues.

This clonotype was observed a few times. The chain is built from TRBV18 and TRBJ2-5, with D hard to call. V was pared by 4 bases and J by 5 bases, with 17 bases between. The CDR3 totals 15 residues. The germline gives CDR1 KGHSH, CDR2 LQKENI. This CDR3 is CASSLLTPKWETQYF. The CDR3 nucleotides read TGTGCCAGCTCACTATTGACACCCAAATGGGAGACCCAGTACTTC.

This clonotype was counted ten times or more. J is TRBJ1-5 and V is TRBV12-3 or TRBV12-4; 7 positions match TRBD1. CDR3 size: 14 residues. V lost 6 bases and J lost 1; bases outside the gene matches: 3. CDR3 in amino acids: CASRGQKSNQPQHF. CDR3 sequence (DNA): TGTGCCAGCAGGGGACAGAAGAGCAATCAGCCCCAGCATTTT.

The sample holds a few counts of this clonotype. This chain links TRBV7-3 with TRBJ1-1, with D perhaps matching TRBD1 (5 bases). Germline V gives CDR1 SGHTA, CDR2 FQGTGA. This CDR3 region has 15 residues. V was pared by 1 base and J by 4 bases, with 13 bases between. This CDR3 is CASSLNIGRGTEAFF. CDR3 DNA: TGTGCCAGCAGCTTAAATATAGGTAGGGGCACTGAAGCTTTCTTT.

There are many counts of this clonotype. The rearrangement links TRBV11-3 to TRBJ2-7; 8 positions agree with TRBD1. The CDR3 is 14 residues long. V lost 5 bases and J lost 3; bases outside the gene matches: 6. Germline CDR1 is SGHNT and CDR2 is YENEEA. For the CDR3, the DNA is TGTGCCAGCAGCCACAGGGGGGACAGCTACGAGCAGTACTTC. This gives the protein CASSHRGDSYEQYF.

This clonotype was seen ten or more times. V is TRBV20-1 and J is TRBJ2-1, with D perhaps matching TRBD2 (6 bases). The CDR3 has 12 residues. V dropped 4 bases and J dropped 5 bases, with 9 bases sitting between them. Looked up from germline, CDR1 is DFQATT and CDR2 is SNEGSKA (reference sequence). The CDR3 DNA is TGCAGTGCTACGGGAGAAGACAATGAGCAGTTCTTC. Translation gives CSATGEDNEQFF.

This chain links TRBV27 with TRBJ2-1; D might be TRBD2 (5 bases). V lost 3 bases to trimming and J lost 10 bases, with 13 bases between them. Germline-derived CDR1 and CDR2 are MNHEY and SMNVEV (reference sequence). CDR3 length: 13 residues. The CDR3 region is CASSFSGVQEQFF. The CDR3, as DNA: TGTGCCAGCAGTTTCTCCGGGGTTCAGGAGCAGTTCTTC.

This clonotype occurred many times. This chain joins TRBV4-1 and TRBJ2-3; tentative D call: TRBD1 (6 bases). CDR1 and CDR2 from the germline V gene are MGHRA and YSYEKL. V dropped 0 bases and J dropped 4 bases, with 11 bases sitting between them. This CDR3 has 15 amino acids. CDR3 in amino acids: CASSQESQGPDTQYF. DNA of the CDR3: TGCGCCAGCAGCCAAGAATCACAGGGACCAGATACGCAGTATTTT.

This clonotype was picked up many times. The rearrangement joins TRBV3-1 to TRBJ1-1, with a tentative D call TRBD1 (5 bases). Germline V CDR1 and CDR2: LGHDT, YNNKEL (reference sequence). Trimming removed 4 bases at V and 11 bases at J, with 26 bases between. The CDR3 is 16 amino acids. CDR3 protein: CASSPQVGAHLGGAFF. In DNA, the CDR3 is TGTGCCAGCAGCCCCCAGGTAGGGGCCCATTTAGGTGGTGCTTTCTTT.

This clonotype was observed many times. A read error may account for a junction end that differs from germline. The chain has TRBV5-5 and TRBJ2-7, with D perhaps matching TRBD2 (7 bases). The CDR3 spans 17 residues. The germline gives CDR1 SGHKS, CDR2 YYEKEE (reference sequence). CDR3 protein: CASSFPGGRGVSDEQYF. Written as DNA, the CDR3 is TGTGCCAGCAGCTTCCCGGGGGGCCGGGGTGTCTCCGACGAGCAGTACTTC.

This clonotype was seen ten or more times. The V and J genes are TRBV11-2 and TRBJ1-2; D not certain. Germline V gives CDR1 SGHAT, CDR2 FQNNGV. Trimming took off 0 bases at V and 7 bases at J, with 12 bases between the two ends. This CDR3 has 14 residues. The CDR3 nucleotides read TGTGCCAGCAGCTTAGATTTAGCGGGATCTGGCTACACCTTC. Residues: CASSLDLAGSGYTF.

This clonotype was found once. The junction shows a germline mismatch at one end, possibly a read error. This chain links TRBV18 with TRBJ1-1, with D tentatively TRBD1 (6 bases). The CDR3 spans 15 residues. Per the germline V gene, CDR1 is KGHSH and CDR2 is LQKENI. CDR3 nucleotides: TGTGCCTGCTCACCATCGGCAGGGGTAAACACTGAAGCTTTCTTT. It is translated as CACSPSAGVNTEAFF.

This sequence joins TRBV10-3 and TRBJ1-1; 7 bases map to TRBD1. Unmatched junction bases numbered 4, after V lost 9 bases and J lost 0 bases. CDR1 ENHRY and CDR2 SYGVKD come from the germline V gene. CDR3 length: 13 residues. The CDR3 sequence: CAMNRGLNTEAFF. The CDR3 DNA sequence: TGTGCCATGAACAGGGGCTTGAACACTGAAGCTTTCTTT.

This clonotype was counted at least ten times. The V gene is TRBV20-1, the J gene TRBJ1-5; D is undetermined. The CDR3 has 12 amino acids. Germline-derived CDR1 and CDR2 are DFQATT and SNEGSKA (reference sequence). The V gene lost 4 bases and the J gene lost 5 bases, with 9 bases spanning the gap. CDR3 nucleotide sequence: TGCAGTGCTAACCCGACCGATCAGCCCCAGCATTTT. Translation: CSANPTDQPQHF.